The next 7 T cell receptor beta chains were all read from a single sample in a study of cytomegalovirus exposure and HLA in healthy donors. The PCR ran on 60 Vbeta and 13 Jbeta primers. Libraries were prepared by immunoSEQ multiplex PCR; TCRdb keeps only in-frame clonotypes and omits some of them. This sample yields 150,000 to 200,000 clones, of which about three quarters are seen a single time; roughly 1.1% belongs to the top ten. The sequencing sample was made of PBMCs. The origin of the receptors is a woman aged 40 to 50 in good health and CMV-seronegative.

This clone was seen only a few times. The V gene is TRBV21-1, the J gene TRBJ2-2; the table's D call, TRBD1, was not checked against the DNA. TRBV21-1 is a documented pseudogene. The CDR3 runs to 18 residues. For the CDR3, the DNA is TGTGCCAGCAGCAAAGAACGCAGACAGGGAGGAATAACCGGGGAGCTGTTTTTT. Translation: CASSKERRQGGITGELFF.

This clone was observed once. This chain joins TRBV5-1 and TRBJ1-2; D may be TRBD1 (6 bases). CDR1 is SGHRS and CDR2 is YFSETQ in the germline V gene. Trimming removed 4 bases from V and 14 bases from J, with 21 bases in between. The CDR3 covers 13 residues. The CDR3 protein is CASSQMDSTMFTF. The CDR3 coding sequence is TGCGCCAGCAGCCAAATGGACAGTACTATGTTTACCTTC.

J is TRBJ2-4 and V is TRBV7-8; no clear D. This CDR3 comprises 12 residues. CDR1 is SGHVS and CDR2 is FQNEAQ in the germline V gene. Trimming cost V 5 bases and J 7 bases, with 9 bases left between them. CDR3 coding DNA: TGTGCCAGCAGCCAGACCGGGAACATTCAGTACTTC. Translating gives CASSQTGNIQYF.

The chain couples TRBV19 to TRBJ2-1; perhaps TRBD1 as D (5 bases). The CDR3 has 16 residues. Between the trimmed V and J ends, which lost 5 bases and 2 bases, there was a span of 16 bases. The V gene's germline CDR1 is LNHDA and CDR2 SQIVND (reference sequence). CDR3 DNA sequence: TGTGCCAGTAGTCAGGGTATTGGGTTTGCCTACAATGAGCAGTTCTTC. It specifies CASSQGIGFAYNEQFF.

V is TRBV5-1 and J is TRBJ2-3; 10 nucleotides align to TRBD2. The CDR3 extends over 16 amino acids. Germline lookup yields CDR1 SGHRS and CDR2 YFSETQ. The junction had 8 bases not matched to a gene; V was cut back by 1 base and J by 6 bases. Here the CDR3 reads CASSLNLAGDRDTQYF. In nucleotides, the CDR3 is TGCGCCAGCAGCTTGAACCTAGCGGGAGATAGGGATACGCAGTATTTT.

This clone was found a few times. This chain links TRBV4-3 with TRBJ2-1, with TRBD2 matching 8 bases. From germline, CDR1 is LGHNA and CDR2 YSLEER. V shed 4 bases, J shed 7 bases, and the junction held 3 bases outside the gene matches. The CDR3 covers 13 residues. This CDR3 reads CASSPGLVNEQFF. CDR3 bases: TGCGCCAGCAGCCCGGGACTAGTGAATGAGCAGTTCTTC.

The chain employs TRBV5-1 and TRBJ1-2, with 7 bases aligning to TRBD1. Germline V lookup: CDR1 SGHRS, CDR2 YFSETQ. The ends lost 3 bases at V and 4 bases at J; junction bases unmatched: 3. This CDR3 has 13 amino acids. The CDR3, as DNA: TGCGCCAGCAGCTCACACAGGGGCTATGGCTACACCTTC. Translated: CASSSHRGYGYTF.